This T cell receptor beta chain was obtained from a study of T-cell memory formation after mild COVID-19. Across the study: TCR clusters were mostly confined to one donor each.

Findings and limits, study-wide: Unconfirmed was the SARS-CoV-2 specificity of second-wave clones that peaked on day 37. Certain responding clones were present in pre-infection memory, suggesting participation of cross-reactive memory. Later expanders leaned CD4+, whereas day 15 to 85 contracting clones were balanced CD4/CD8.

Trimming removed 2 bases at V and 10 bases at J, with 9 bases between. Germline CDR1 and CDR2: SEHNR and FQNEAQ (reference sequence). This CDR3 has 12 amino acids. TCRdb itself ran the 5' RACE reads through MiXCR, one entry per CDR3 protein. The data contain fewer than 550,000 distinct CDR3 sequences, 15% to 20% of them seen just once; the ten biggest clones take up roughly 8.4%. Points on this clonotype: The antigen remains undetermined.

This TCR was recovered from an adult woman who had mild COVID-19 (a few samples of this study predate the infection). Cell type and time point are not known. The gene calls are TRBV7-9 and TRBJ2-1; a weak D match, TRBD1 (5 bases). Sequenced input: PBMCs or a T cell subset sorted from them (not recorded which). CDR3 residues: CASSLWGAEQFF. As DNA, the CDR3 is TGTGCCAGCAGCTTATGGGGCGCGGAGCAGTTCTTC.